This T cell receptor (beta chain) was sequenced for a study of T cells in Graves' hyperthyroidism and ophthalmopathy. Study-level information: Peripheral blood was secured at the point of initial diagnosis, before any treatment. Overall study findings and caveats: Most clonotypes expanded in thyroid above 0.001 were likewise present in blood.

Patients aged 18 to 65 had newly diagnosed hyperthyroidism lasting under 2 months. In its sample, this clonotype was seen many times. Its antigen remains unidentified. J lost 4 bases, V lost 4 bases, and 1 base had no gene match. Per the germline V gene, CDR1 is SNHLY and CDR2 is FYNNEI. This CDR3 is 13 amino acids long. What was amplified from RNA transcripts were TCR beta CDR3 regions. HTBI primers were the set used in a first-round RT-PCR of the TCR CDR3. TCRdb re-derived calls from the multiplex PCR reads in MiXCR, one entry per CDR3 protein. The table records about 360,000 distinct CDR3 sequences, approximately 13% of them present only once.

This chain uses TRBV2 with TRBJ1-2, with 9 bases lining up with TRBD1. The sequence derives from a young woman with Graves' hyperthyroidism. The sample comprised blood. The chain's CDR3 is CASSVGQGYGYTF. CDR3 nucleotides: TGTGCCAGCAGTGTGGGACAGGGCTATGGCTACACCTTC.